This entry lists 31 T cell receptor beta chains sequenced from one sample in a study of beta chain features in type 1 diabetes. Reverse transcribing all isolated RNA meant expressed TCRB transcripts were sequenced. Sequencing used immunoSEQ multiplex PCR; TCRdb keeps in-frame clones, though not all of them. Of nearly 350,000 clones listed, approximately 8.2% are singletons. The source material was central memory CD4+ T cells from blood. The receptors come from a woman aged 18-35 years in good health.

The chain joins TRBV5-1 to TRBJ2-3; 12 bases agree with TRBD2. This CDR3 has 16 amino acids. The J segment lost 5 bases and the V segment lost 0 bases, leaving 4 bases of the junction unmatched. Germline lookup yields CDR1 SGHRS and CDR2 YFSETQ. The CDR3 DNA sequence: TGCGCCAGCAGCTTGGCGACTAGCGGGAGTGTAGATACGCAGTATTTT. This encodes CASSLATSGSVDTQYF.

The rearrangement links TRBV20-1 to TRBJ1-1; D unclear. V was trimmed by 1 base and J by 14 bases, leaving 14 bases between them. CDR3 size: 11 residues. Germline V gene data show CDR1 as DFQATT and CDR2 as SNEGSKA (reference sequence). The CDR3 protein is CSARAVAGSFF. The CDR3 nucleotides read TGCAGTGCTAGAGCCGTGGCCGGCAGCTTCTTT.

This clone was seen once. V usage is TRBV5-6 and J usage is TRBJ2-1; TRBD1 matches at 9 bases. J was trimmed by 10 bases and V by 3 bases; bases with no gene match: 5. The CDR3 covers 13 residues. Germline values: CDR1 SGHDT, CDR2 YYEEEE. The CDR3 DNA sequence: TGTGCCAGCAGCTGGGACAGGGCCAGGGAGCAGTTCTTC. It translates to CASSWDRAREQFF. Full variable domain (missing parts from reference TRBV5-6 and TRBJ2-1): DAGVTQSPTHLIKTRGQQVTLRCSPKSGHDTVSWYQQALGQGPQFIFQYYEEEERQRGNFPDRFSGHQFPNYSSELNVNALLLGDSALYLCASSWDRAREQFFGPGTRLTVL.

V usage is TRBV5-6 and J usage is TRBJ2-6; D not certain. Germline assignment: CDR1 SGHDT and CDR2 YYEEEE. V gave up 5 bases and J gave up 3 bases, with 9 bases separating them. The CDR3 covers 14 residues. In nucleotides, the CDR3 is TGTGCCAGCAGAAGGGTGTATGGGGCCAACGTCCTGACTTTC. This sequence encodes CASRRVYGANVLTF.

The chain links TRBV19 to TRBJ1-3; possible D gene TRBD1, 5 bases. The CDR3 runs 14 residues. CDR1 and CDR2 from the germline V gene are LNHDA and SQIVND (reference sequence). V lost 7 bases and J 0 bases, leaving 10 bases between the germline ends. CDR3 nucleotide sequence: TGTGCCAGTAATACAGGAATCTCTGGAAACACCATATATTTT. This gives the protein CASNTGISGNTIYF.

This clone was recorded many times. The chain recombines TRBV2 with TRBJ1-3, with D possibly TRBD1 on 5 matching bases. The CDR3 is 18 residues long. V lost 7 bases to trimming and J lost 0 bases, with 22 bases between them. The V gene's germline CDR1 is SNHLY and CDR2 FYNNEI. CDR3 loop: CASKLEGGGTFSGNTIYF. CDR3 DNA: TGTGCCAGCAAGCTCGAGGGAGGAGGGACCTTCTCTGGAAACACCATATATTTT.

The sample holds a few counts of this clone. The chain carries TRBV29-1 and TRBJ2-5; D possibly matches TRBD1 or TRBD2 (5 bases each). Germline V lookup: CDR1 SQVTM, CDR2 ANQGSEA. The CDR3 consists of 13 residues. Trimming pared 6 bases from V and 0 bases from J, leaving 11 bases between. The CDR3, as DNA: TGCAGCGTGACTGGGACGGACCAAGAGACCCAGTACTTC. Translating it yields CSVTGTDQETQYF. The full variable domain, its missing parts supplied by reference TRBV29-1 and TRBJ2-5, is SAVISQKPSRDICQRGTSLTIQCQVDSQVTMMFWYRQQPGQSLTLIATANQGSEATYESGFVIDKFPISRPNLTFSTLTVSNMSPEDSSIYLCSVTGTDQETQYFGPGTRLLVL.

This clone was recorded at least ten times. The chain recombines TRBV11-2 with TRBJ2-2; 9 bases align to TRBD1. Trimming cost V 1 base and J 3 bases; bases outside gene matches: 3. This CDR3 region has 16 residues. Germline assignment: CDR1 SGHAT and CDR2 FQNNGV. The CDR3 DNA reads TGTGCCAGCAGCTTAGGAGGGACAGGGCACACCGGGGAGCTGTTTTTT. Translated, it gives CASSLGGTGHTGELFF.

This chain connects TRBV27 to TRBJ1-2, with unresolved D. Germline V gene lookup returns CDR1 MNHEY and CDR2 SMNVEV (reference sequence). The CDR3 sequence is 15 residues long. The V and J ends lost 6 bases and 8 bases respectively, with 22 bases between them. CDR3 DNA: TGTGCCAGCAGCTCAAGTGGGGAGGGAGCGGGCGGCTACACCTTC. Protein: CASSSSGEGAGGYTF.

This clone was seen more than once but under ten times. This chain's CDR3 is CASSKRTGNTEAFF. The CDR3 DNA is TGTGCCAGCAGTAAAAGAACAGGGAACACTGAAGCTTTCTTT. This chain joins TRBV6-5 and TRBJ1-1, with D maybe TRBD1 (5 bases). V dropped 5 bases and J dropped 1 base, with 11 bases sitting between them. Germline CDR1 is MNHEY and CDR2 is SVGAGI. This CDR3 comprises 14 residues.

This clone has just a few counts. The V call is TRBV10-3, the J call TRBJ2-1; TRBD1 agrees at 7 bases. This CDR3 has 16 residues. J was trimmed by 7 bases and V by 6 bases; bases with no gene match: 15. Germline loops: CDR1 ENHRY, CDR2 SYGVKD. The CDR3 loop is CAISQQQLDRANEQFF. CDR3 in DNA: TGTGCCATCAGCCAACAACAGTTAGACAGGGCGAATGAGCAGTTCTTC.

This clone was detected only a few times. The chain links TRBV9 to TRBJ2-4; TRBD1 is a possible D gene (6 bases). The germline V and J ends were trimmed by 4 bases and 3 bases, with 11 bases remaining between them. This CDR3 is 14 amino acids long. From germline, CDR1 is SGDLS and CDR2 YYNGEE. CDR3 loop: CASSPGVGKNIQYF. DNA of the CDR3: TGTGCCAGCAGCCCAGGGGTTGGCAAAAACATTCAGTACTTC.

A few counts support this clone. The chain joins TRBV11-2 to TRBJ2-1; 11 bases map to TRBD2. This CDR3 has 15 amino acids. Per the germline V gene, CDR1 is SGHAT and CDR2 is FQNNGV. The V and J ends lost 5 bases and 8 bases, in that order; junction bases with no gene match: 8. CDR3 coding DNA: TGTGCCAGCAGCCACATAGCGGGAGGGAAGGATGAGCAGTTCTTC. This encodes CASSHIAGGKDEQFF.

A word on this clone: Other DNA variants within this sample encode the same CDR3. This rearrangement joins TRBV7-9 to TRBJ2-7; 9 positions agree with TRBD1. Germline trimming cut 5 bases from V and 3 bases from J; bases unmatched to any gene: 5. Germline CDR1 and CDR2: SEHNR and FQNEAQ (reference sequence). The CDR3 contains 14 residues. DNA for the CDR3: TGTGCCAGCAGCCTTCCGGGACAGGGCTACGAGCAGTACTTC. This encodes CASSLPGQGYEQYF.

This clone has more than one count but fewer than ten. This chain joins TRBV18 and TRBJ2-3; 8 bases agree with TRBD2. V lost 6 bases, J lost 4 bases, and 6 bases stayed unmatched. This CDR3 contains 14 residues. CDR1 is KGHSH, CDR2 LQKENI, per germline. CDR3 DNA: TGTGCCAGCTCCGGAGCGGGAGAGGCAGATACGCAGTATTTT. Protein sequence: CASSGAGEADTQYF.

The chain uses TRBV28 and TRBJ1-5; the match to TRBD1 covers 7 bases. Germline CDR1 is MDHEN and CDR2 is SYDVKM. The trim removed 8 bases at V and 5 bases at J, leaving 3 bases unmatched. The CDR3 contains 12 residues. The CDR3 DNA is TGTGCCAGCCAGGGGGAATATCAGCCCCAGCATTTT. Translated, it gives CASQGEYQPQHF.

This clone was observed a few times. J is TRBJ2-5 and V is TRBV19; a possible D gene is TRBD2 (5 bases). Germline loops: CDR1 LNHDA, CDR2 SQIVND (reference sequence). The CDR3 runs 12 residues. Trimming took off 11 bases at V and 7 bases at J, with 17 bases between the two ends. The CDR3 spells CAVGAPRGTQYF. CDR3 bases: TGTGCCGTGGGCGCGCCACGGGGGACCCAGTACTTC.

This clone was observed at least ten times. This chain uses TRBV7-2 with TRBJ2-1, with TRBD2 as a possible D gene (5 bases). V was pared by 5 bases and J by 9 bases, with 11 bases between. Germline V gives CDR1 SGHTA, CDR2 FQGNSA. This CDR3 spans 12 amino acids. In DNA form, the CDR3 reads TGTGCCAGCAGCGCAAGACTAAGTGAGCAGTTCTTC. It encodes CASSARLSEQFF.

This clone was observed a handful of times. The chain links TRBV7-9 to TRBJ2-7, with 7 bases that match TRBD1. Trimming at V came to 5 bases and at J to 3 bases, leaving 7 bases not matched to a gene. The germline gives CDR1 SEHNR, CDR2 FQNEAQ (reference sequence). The CDR3 has 14 amino acids. CDR3 loop: CASSGRGQNYEQYF. For the CDR3, the DNA is TGTGCCAGCAGCGGCAGGGGACAGAACTACGAGCAGTACTTC.

The CDR3 reads CATLNRSGPYQETQYF. CDR3 coding DNA: TGTGCCACGCTAAACAGATCGGGACCCTACCAAGAGACCCAGTACTTC. The chain carries TRBV2 and TRBJ2-5, with D possibly being TRBD1 or TRBD2 (5 bases each). CDR1 is SNHLY, CDR2 FYNNEI, per germline. This CDR3 is built from 16 residues. The germline V and J ends were trimmed by 10 bases and 0 bases, with 21 bases remaining between them.

V usage is TRBV5-5 and J usage is TRBJ1-4, with no clear D. This CDR3 spans 12 amino acids. In germline, CDR1 is SGHKS, CDR2 YYEKEE (reference sequence). The V end was cut by 4 bases, the J end by 10 bases, with 11 bases between. The CDR3, as DNA: TGTGCCAGCAGCGCGGAGGGTGGAAAACTGTTTTTT. It encodes CASSAEGGKLFF.

This clone has just a few counts. The chain recombines TRBV2 with TRBJ1-1, with no clear D. Germline assignment: CDR1 SNHLY and CDR2 FYNNEI. With 8 bases removed from V and 2 bases from J, the gap between germline ends came to 6 bases. The CDR3 extends over 11 amino acids. The CDR3 loop is CASEANTEAFF. In DNA, the CDR3 is TGTGCCAGCGAAGCCAACACTGAAGCTTTCTTT.

The V call is TRBV7-6, the J call TRBJ2-7; TRBD1 might be the D (5 bases). This CDR3 region has 15 residues. V lost 1 base, J lost 1 base, and 11 bases lay in between. Germline V gives CDR1 SGHVS, CDR2 FNYEAQ. For the CDR3, the DNA is TGTGCCAGCAGCTTAGAGGTAGACAGTTCCTACGAGCAGTACTTC. Its translation is CASSLEVDSSYEQYF.

This clone was counted only a few times. Different DNA sequences within this sample yield the same CDR3. V and J are TRBV11-1 and TRBJ2-5; 12 bases agree with TRBD2. There are 15 residues in the CDR3. Unmatched junction bases numbered 3, after V lost 5 bases and J lost 2 bases. Germline loops: CDR1 SGHAT, CDR2 FQDESV (reference sequence). In DNA form, the CDR3 reads TGTGCCAGCAGCCAGGGACTAGCGGGTCAAGAGACCCAGTACTTC. This codes for CASSQGLAGQETQYF.

In its sample, this clone was seen a few times. The CDR3 nucleotides are TGTGCCAGCAGCTTGTCTAGCGGGAGAATAGACGAGCAGTACTTC. It is translated as CASSLSSGRIDEQYF. The chain has TRBV5-4 and TRBJ2-7, with 10 nucleotides matching TRBD2. The CDR3 spans 15 residues. Germline V lookup: CDR1 SGHNT, CDR2 YYREEE (reference sequence). J lost 5 bases, V lost 1 base, and 6 bases had no gene match.

This clone has only a few counts. The chain joins TRBV28 to TRBJ2-3; 7 bases match TRBD2. The CDR3 covers 15 residues. The J segment lost 4 bases and the V segment lost 5 bases, leaving 9 bases of the junction unmatched. Germline CDR1 is MDHEN and CDR2 is SYDVKM. The CDR3 region has the DNA TGTGCCAGCAGTAGAGCGGGACGCGAAGCAGATACGCAGTATTTT. It encodes CASSRAGREADTQYF.

This clone was observed many times. The chain couples TRBV7-9 to TRBJ2-1; 7 bases align to TRBD1. Trimming at V came to 7 bases and at J to 0 bases, leaving 3 bases not matched to a gene. The length of the CDR3 is 14 residues. The germline V gene has CDR1 SEHNR and CDR2 FQNEAQ (reference sequence). CDR3 in DNA: TGTGCCAGCACCCGGGACAGCTCCTACAATGAGCAGTTCTTC. Translating it yields CASTRDSSYNEQFF.

This clone was found many times. This chain uses TRBV7-2 with TRBJ2-5, with 7 bases aligning to TRBD1. Unmatched junction bases numbered 6, after V lost 1 base and J lost 1 base. This CDR3 has 16 amino acids. Germline CDR1 and CDR2: SGHTA and FQGNSA. As DNA, the CDR3 is TGTGCCAGCAGCTTAGTGGCCCGGACAGGCCAAGAGACCCAGTACTTC. This translates into CASSLVARTGQETQYF. The full variable domain, in which reference TRBV7-2 and TRBJ2-5 provide the parts outside the CDR3, is GAGVSQSPSNKVTEKGKDVELRCDPISGHTALYWYRQSLGQGLEFLIYFQGNSAPDKSGLPSDRFSAERTGGSVSTLTIQRTQQEDSAVYLCASSLVARTGQETQYFGPGTRLLVL.

This chain joins TRBV18 and TRBJ2-2; a possible D gene is TRBD1 (5 bases). Trimming removed 5 bases at V and 5 bases at J, with 12 bases between. The germline gives CDR1 KGHSH, CDR2 LQKENI. The CDR3 is 14 residues long. Here the CDR3 reads CASSVGVRTGELFF. Written as DNA, the CDR3 is TGTGCCAGCTCAGTAGGGGTTCGGACCGGGGAGCTGTTTTTT.

This clone has more than one count but fewer than ten. The gene calls are TRBV28 and TRBJ2-7, with 9 positions matching TRBD2. Per the germline V gene, CDR1 is MDHEN and CDR2 is SYDVKM. With 3 bases clipped from V and 6 bases from J, the junction kept 9 bases outside the gene matches. CDR3 length equals 15 residues. CDR3 nucleotides: TGTGCCAGCAGTTTTGGGCGGGAGGGCCGGCTCGAGCAGTACTTC. Its translation: CASSFGREGRLEQYF.

This clone was detected a few times. The chain employs TRBV5-1 and TRBJ2-2; D not certain. Trimming pared 0 bases from V and 1 base from J, leaving 4 bases between. Germline V gene lookup returns CDR1 SGHRS and CDR2 YFSETQ. The CDR3 spans 14 residues. The CDR3 nucleotides are TGCGCCAGCAGCTTGGCACAGAACACCGGGGAGCTGTTTTTT. Translating it yields CASSLAQNTGELFF.